This TCR beta chain was observed in a study of cytotoxic CD8 clonotypes in ibrutinib-treated CLL. Genomic DNA in a quantity of about 2 micrograms was derived from cryopreserved PBMCs for TCR beta libraries. The CDR3 extends over 18 amino acids. Germline CDR1 SEHNR, CDR2 FQNEAQ (reference sequence). V lost 5 bases and J lost 0, with 19 bases in between. Clones were read by immunoSEQ multiplex PCR, and TCRdb kept only the in-frame ones, dropping some. Of 150,000 to 200,000 clones detected, more than 70% appear once; the ten largest clones hold 3%. Sequenced material: PBMCs, taken at disease progression, from a patient treated with ibrutinib. This chain joins TRBV7-9 and TRBJ1-4, with D uncertain. This sequence was found in a human donor with chronic lymphocytic leukemia. DNA for the CDR3: TGTGCCAGCAGCCCAGGACTTGCGGTTAGGTCAACTAATGAAAAACTGTTTTTT. Encoded protein: CASSPGLAVRSTNEKLFF.